This passage covers 30 T cell receptor beta chains from one sample sequenced in a study of blood T cell repertoires in COVID-19. Assay used: immunoSEQ multiplex PCR; TCRdb lists only in-frame clones, some missing. The table lists 70,000 to 100,000 clones, roughly 90% of them singletons. Sequencing was done on a sample of peripheral blood. Receptors originate from a middle-aged man with COVID-19, enrolled during active disease.

The chain links TRBV5-1 to TRBJ2-1; TRBD2 aligns across 15 bases. This CDR3 spans 16 amino acids. Per germline, CDR1 SGHRS and CDR2 YFSETQ. The V gene end was trimmed by 4 bases and the J gene end by 10 bases; junction bases not matched to a gene: 9. Here the CDR3 DNA reads TGCGCCAGCAGCCTGACCGGGACTAGCGGGGGGAGGGAGCAGTTCTTC. Protein sequence: CASSLTGTSGGREQFF.

CDR3 loop: CASSLRNPREQYF. The CDR3, as DNA: TGTGCCAGCAGCTTAAGAAATCCGAGGGAGCAGTACTTC. The rearrangement uses TRBV7-2 and TRBJ2-7; D call uncertain. Germline CDR1 is SGHTA and CDR2 is FQGNSA. The V gene lost 2 bases and the J gene lost 7 bases, with 12 bases spanning the gap. The length of the CDR3 is 13 residues.

The rearrangement uses TRBV7-2 and TRBJ2-1; 10 bases are shared with TRBD1. The V gene end was trimmed by 2 bases and the J gene end by 6 bases; junction bases not matched to a gene: 4. Looked up from germline, CDR1 is SGHTA and CDR2 is FQGNSA. The CDR3 runs 15 residues. The CDR3 spells CASSLFGQGGNEQFF. DNA of the CDR3: TGTGCCAGCAGCTTATTCGGACAGGGGGGCAATGAGCAGTTCTTC.

The chain combines TRBV2 with TRBJ2-7; possibly TRBD1 for D (6 bases). V gave up 7 bases and J gave up 2 bases, with 6 bases separating them. The CDR3 loop spans 11 amino acids. Germline values: CDR1 SNHLY, CDR2 FYNNEI. In nucleotides, the CDR3 is TGTGCCAGCACAGGGGCCTACGAGCAGTACTTC. Encoded protein: CASTGAYEQYF.

The V call is TRBV15, the J call TRBJ1-2; 9 positions match TRBD1. V lost 3 bases, J lost 6 bases, and 14 bases stayed unmatched. Germline CDR1 is LNHNV and CDR2 is YYDKDF (reference sequence). This CDR3 has 17 residues. The CDR3 here is CATSSDRDRVGLDGYTF. The CDR3 DNA is TGTGCCACCAGCAGCGACCGGGACAGGGTTGGTCTGGATGGCTACACCTTC.

The chain joins TRBV4-3 to TRBJ2-1, with 7 bases lining up with TRBD2. Germline lookup yields CDR1 LGHNA and CDR2 YSLEER. V lost 2 bases to trimming and J lost 9 bases; unmatched junction nucleotides: 10. The CDR3 spans 15 residues. CDR3 in DNA: TGCGCCAGCAGCCAACTATTGACTAGCAGAGGTGAGCAGTTCTTC. Translation gives CASSQLLTSRGEQFF.

This clone appeared once. The CDR3 region is CASSSRPGTGVGNTGELFF. DNA for the CDR3: TGTGCCAGCAGCTCGCGTCCCGGGACAGGGGTCGGGAACACCGGGGAGCTGTTTTTT. The chain joins TRBV11-2 to TRBJ2-2, with TRBD1 matching over 10 bases. Germline trimming cut 4 bases from V and 1 base from J; bases unmatched to any gene: 12. The CDR3 length is 19 residues. CDR1 is SGHAT, CDR2 FQNNGV, per germline.

V gene TRBV5-4 combines with J gene TRBJ1-6; the D is unclear. Trimming pared 0 bases from V and 0 bases from J, leaving 10 bases between. This CDR3 contains 17 residues. CDR1 is SGHNT, CDR2 YYREEE, per germline (reference sequence). CDR3 DNA sequence: TGTGCCAGCAGCTTGGACTTCAAGAGCTCCTATAATTCACCCCTCCACTTT. It codes for CASSLDFKSSYNSPLHF. The full variable domain, its missing parts supplied by reference TRBV5-4 and TRBJ1-6, is ETGVTQSPTHLIKTRGQQVTLRCSSQSGHNTVSWYQQALGQGPQFIFQYYREEENGRGNFPPRFSGLQFPNYSSELNVNALELDDSALYLCASSLDFKSSYNSPLHFGNGTRLTVT.

The chain employs TRBV10-3 and TRBJ1-2; D not resolved. Germline V CDR1 and CDR2: ENHRY, SYGVKD. CDR3 length equals 13 residues. Between the trimmed V and J ends, which lost 10 bases and 7 bases, there was a span of 19 bases. The chain's CDR3 is CATKDGAEGGYTF. The CDR3 nucleotides are TGTGCCACCAAGGACGGCGCTGAGGGTGGCTACACCTTC.

The chain carries TRBV10-1 and TRBJ1-1; D ambiguous. Trimming stripped 4 bases from V and 2 bases from J, with 8 bases between. The CDR3 is 13 amino acids. Per germline, CDR1 WNHNN and CDR2 SYGVQD (reference sequence). DNA for the CDR3: TGCGCCAGCAGTGCCGGTACTAACACTGAAGCTTTCTTT. This translates into CASSAGTNTEAFF.

V usage is TRBV7-3 and J usage is TRBJ2-5; 8 bases map to TRBD2. This CDR3 region has 14 residues. V lost 5 bases and J lost 1; bases outside the gene matches: 3. Per the germline V gene, CDR1 is SGHTA and CDR2 is FQGTGA. CDR3 loop: CASSRGGSQETQYF. CDR3 in DNA: TGTGCCAGCAGCCGGGGGGGCAGCCAAGAGACCCAGTACTTC. Drawing the rest from reference TRBV7-3 and TRBJ2-5, the complete variable domain is GAGVSQTPSNKVTEKGKYVELRCDPISGHTALYWYRQSLGQGPEFLIYFQGTGAADDSGLPNDRFFAVRPEGSVSTLKIQRTERGDSAVYLCASSRGGSQETQYFGPGTRLLVL.

This chain links TRBV11-2 with TRBJ2-7, with 7 nucleotides matching TRBD2. With 5 bases clipped from V and 4 bases from J, the junction kept 8 bases outside the gene matches. The CDR3 runs 14 residues. The germline V gene encodes CDR1 SGHAT and CDR2 FQNNGV. The CDR3 is CASSTRGVIYEQYF. In DNA form, the CDR3 reads TGTGCCAGCAGCACCCGGGGGGTGATATACGAGCAGTACTTC.

There are a few counts of this clone. The J gene is TRBJ1-2, the V gene TRBV7-9, with TRBD1 identical over 7 bases. The CDR3 has 14 residues. The ends lost 5 bases at V and 4 bases at J; junction bases unmatched: 7. The V gene's germline CDR1 is SEHNR and CDR2 FQNEAQ (reference sequence). The CDR3 DNA is TGTGCCAGCAGCCCCGGGACAGATATCTATGGCTACACCTTC. It is translated as CASSPGTDIYGYTF.

This chain uses TRBV2 with TRBJ2-5, with 7 bases identical to TRBD1. V dropped 7 bases and J dropped 4; count of bases not matched to a gene: 9. Germline values: CDR1 SNHLY, CDR2 FYNNEI. The CDR3 sequence is 14 residues long. The CDR3 DNA is TGTGCCAGCACCGACCTACAGGGGCGAGAGACCCAGTACTTC. Translated: CASTDLQGRETQYF.

The rearrangement links TRBV28 to TRBJ1-2, with TRBD1 as a possible D gene (5 bases). Germline CDR1 and CDR2: MDHEN and SYDVKM. V lost 2 bases to trimming and J lost 4 bases, with 11 bases between them. The CDR3 covers 14 residues. The chain's CDR3 is CASSLSRVGYGYTF. CDR3 sequence (DNA): TGTGCCAGCAGTTTAAGCAGGGTCGGCTATGGCTACACCTTC.

The rearrangement joins TRBV9 to TRBJ1-5; no reliable D call. V lost 0 bases and J 0 bases, leaving 7 bases between the germline ends. The CDR3 contains 15 residues. Germline V CDR1 and CDR2: SGDLS, YYNGEE. As DNA, the CDR3 is TGTGCCAGCAGCGTAGGCGTTGATAGCAATCAGCCCCAGCATTTT. Amino acids: CASSVGVDSNQPQHF.

CDR3 sequence (DNA): TGTGCCATCAGTGAGTCCAGGGATAACACTGAAGCTTTCTTT. This sequence encodes CAISESRDNTEAFF. The J gene is TRBJ1-1, the V gene TRBV10-3; tentative D call: TRBD1 (5 bases). The germline gives CDR1 ENHRY, CDR2 SYGVKD. Trimming cost V 0 bases and J 2 bases, with 7 bases left between them. The CDR3 extends over 14 amino acids.

The genes are TRBV6-2 or TRBV6-3 and TRBJ1-2; 7 bases align to TRBD1. V gave up 0 bases and J gave up 8 bases; unmatched junction bases: 6. Germline values: CDR1 MNHEY, CDR2 SVGEGT. The CDR3 consists of 14 residues. The CDR3 here is CASSYSMAGGGYTF. CDR3 nucleotide sequence: TGTGCCAGCAGTTACTCGATGGCAGGGGGAGGCTACACCTTC.

The rearrangement uses TRBV11-3 and TRBJ2-5; tentative D call: TRBD2 (7 bases). Germline CDR1 is SGHNT and CDR2 is YENEEA. V shed 3 bases and J shed 5 bases, with 13 bases lying between them. The CDR3 is 14 residues long. DNA of the CDR3: TGTGCCAGCAGCTTGTCGGGGGGCCTGGAGACCCAGTACTTC. Translated: CASSLSGGLETQYF. Full variable domain (outside the CDR3, taken from reference TRBV11-3 and TRBJ2-5): EAGVVQSPRYKIIEKKQPVAFWCNPISGHNTLYWYLQNLGQGPELLIRYENEEAVDDSQLPKDRFSAERLKGVDSTLKIQPAELGDSAVYLCASSLSGGLETQYFGPGTRLLVL.

V usage is TRBV27 and J usage is TRBJ2-3, with TRBD2 identical over 7 bases. CDR3 length: 21 amino acids. Trimming removed 3 bases from V and 0 bases from J; junction bases left unmatched: 21. Germline values: CDR1 MNHEY, CDR2 SMNVEV (reference sequence). Written as DNA, the CDR3 is TGTGCCAGCAGTTTTTTCCCCTACCTAGGCGAGCGGGAATCTAGCACAGATACGCAGTATTTT. Its translation: CASSFFPYLGERESSTDTQYF.

This chain uses TRBV5-1 with TRBJ2-7; D ambiguous. Trimming stripped 4 bases from V and 2 bases from J, with 13 bases between. The CDR3 consists of 14 residues. Per the germline V gene, CDR1 is SGHRS and CDR2 is YFSETQ. CDR3 sequence (DNA): TGCGCCAGCAGCCTCTACTCGGGTGCCTACGAGCAGTACTTC. As protein: CASSLYSGAYEQYF.

The V and J genes are TRBV9 and TRBJ2-2; 7 bases map to TRBD2. Germline V gene lookup returns CDR1 SGDLS and CDR2 YYNGEE. V shed 0 bases, J shed 1 base, and the junction held 0 bases outside the gene matches. This CDR3 spans 15 amino acids. The CDR3 DNA follows: TGTGCCAGCAGCGTAGCGGGAGGGAACACCGGGGAGCTGTTTTTT. Its protein is CASSVAGGNTGELFF.

There are a few counts of this clone. The chain recombines TRBV20-1 with TRBJ2-1, with TRBD1 matching 11 bases. J was trimmed by 4 bases and V by 5 bases; bases with no gene match: 7. The germline V gene encodes CDR1 DFQATT and CDR2 SNEGSKA (reference sequence). This CDR3 region has 15 residues. The DNA for the CDR3 is TGCAGTGCTGGTGCGGGACAGGGGGTTTACAATGAGCAGTTCTTC. Translated: CSAGAGQGVYNEQFF.

This rearrangement joins TRBV28 to TRBJ2-1; 11 bases agree with TRBD2. Losses at the gene ends were 10 bases for V and 4 bases for J; bases not matched to a gene: 9. The CDR3 covers 15 residues. Germline-derived CDR1 and CDR2 are MDHEN and SYDVKM. CDR3 residues: CAINSGGASYNEQFF. The CDR3 bases are TGTGCCATCAATAGCGGGGGGGCCTCTTACAATGAGCAGTTCTTC.

This sequence joins TRBV5-1 and TRBJ1-1, with D perhaps TRBD1 (6 bases). The CDR3 has 13 residues. V was cut by 4 bases and J by 5 bases, with 12 bases left in between. CDR1 is SGHRS, CDR2 YFSETQ, per germline. DNA for the CDR3: TGCGCCAGCAGCGTGGGGGCGAGAACTGAAGCTTTCTTT. Its translation: CASSVGARTEAFF.

The chain joins TRBV10-3 to TRBJ1-5; 8 nucleotides match TRBD1. This CDR3 contains 14 residues. V lost 0 bases, J lost 11 bases, and 6 bases stayed unmatched. Germline assignment: CDR1 ENHRY and CDR2 SYGVKD. This CDR3 is CAISESWTGQSQHF. The CDR3 coding sequence is TGTGCCATCAGTGAGTCGTGGACAGGGCAGTCCCAGCATTTT.

This rearrangement joins TRBV20-1 to TRBJ2-5; the match to TRBD2 covers 11 bases. The V segment lost 3 bases and the J segment 1 base; nucleotides outside the gene matches: 1. Germline assignment: CDR1 DFQATT and CDR2 SNEGSKA (reference sequence). The CDR3 length is 14 residues. In DNA, the CDR3 is TGCAGTGCTAGTCTAGCGGGGGGCCAAGAGACCCAGTACTTC. This sequence encodes CSASLAGGQETQYF.

V is TRBV27 and J is TRBJ1-1, with 10 bases that match TRBD1. Looked up from germline, CDR1 is MNHEY and CDR2 is SMNVEV (reference sequence). CDR3 length equals 14 residues. Trimming took 5 bases from V and 5 from J; bases not matched to a gene: 5. The CDR3 DNA reads as TGTGCCAGCAGTCCCGACAGGGGGCGAACTGAAGCTTTCTTT. This translates into CASSPDRGRTEAFF.

The rearrangement links TRBV3-1 (or the pseudogene TRBV3-2) to TRBJ1-5; a weak D match, TRBD1 (6 bases). V gave up 6 bases and J gave up 0 bases, with 12 bases separating them. The CDR3 extends over 15 amino acids. Germline V gene lookup returns CDR1 LGHDT and CDR2 YNNKEL (reference sequence). The CDR3 loop is CASRLQGYSNQPQHF. DNA of the CDR3: TGTGCCAGCAGGTTACAGGGTTATAGCAATCAGCCCCAGCATTTT.

The chain is built from TRBV5-1 and TRBJ2-2; TRBD1 matches at 9 bases. Germline lookup yields CDR1 SGHRS and CDR2 YFSETQ. The CDR3 spans 15 residues. Unmatched junction bases numbered 4, after V lost 0 bases and J lost 7 bases. The CDR3 nucleotides read TGCGCCAGCAGCTTGGGGACAGGGGCTCACGGGGAGCTGTTTTTT. It yields the protein CASSLGTGAHGELFF. Based on the CDR3 plus reference TRBV5-1 and TRBJ2-2, the full variable domain is KAGVTQTPRYLIKTRGQQVTLSCSPISGHRSVSWYQQTPGQGLQFLFEYFSETQRNKGNFPGRFSGRQFSNSRSEMNVSTLELGDSALYLCASSLGTGAHGELFFGEGSRLTVL.